Described below is a single T cell receptor beta chain sequence and its context. Methods used by the authors: The assay estimated nucleated cells by amplifying reference gene primers. Sequencing was performed with immunoSEQ multiplex PCR; in TCRdb, only in-frame clones are kept and a portion is missing. The V and J calls and clone size are taken from that table; D and trimming were inferred from the DNA. The sample lists 150,000 to 200,000 clones, approximately 84% seen once, with about 2.7% in the top ten. The data are from a study of blood T cell repertoires in COVID-19. On the study more broadly: In each case, the material was cDNA or gDNA derived from T cells, B-cell-depleted T cells, or PBMCs.

The germline CDR1 and CDR2 sequences are SGHNT and YYREEE (reference sequence). CDR3 length: 16 residues. With 1 base removed from V and 0 bases from J, the gap between germline ends came to 12 bases. The sequence was collected from a human donor with acute or convalescent COVID-19. The donor label of this sample is uncertain. The sample consisted of peripheral blood. V is TRBV5-4 and J is TRBJ2-3; the D gene is possibly TRBD2 (5 bases). The CDR3 sequence: CASSLKREPSTDTQYF. CDR3 DNA: TGTGCCAGCAGCTTGAAACGGGAACCTAGCACAGATACGCAGTATTTT.